What follows are 20 T cell receptor beta chains derived from one specimen sequenced in a study of blood T cells in healthy people across ages. Combining a sample-barcoded 5' primer with a J-beta primer mix, a second PCR ran for roughly 7 to 12 cycles. TCRdb itself ran the 5' RACE reads through MiXCR, one entry per CDR3 protein. The top ten hold under 25% of the sample, which has roughly 790,000 distinct CDR3 sequences, approximately 39% seen once. Sample: blood. The receptor set was obtained from an older woman in good health.

This clonotype was detected only a few times. The chain links TRBV18 to TRBJ2-5; D ambiguous. Germline V gives CDR1 KGHSH, CDR2 LQKENI. This CDR3 has 13 amino acids. Trimming left V 0 bases short and J 4 bases short, with 6 bases between. CDR3 region: CASSPPVLETQYF. CDR3 nucleotide sequence: TGTGCCAGCTCACCACCGGTGTTAGAGACCCAGTACTTC.

The chain is built from TRBV6-2 or TRBV6-3 and TRBJ2-5, with D perhaps TRBD1 or TRBD2 (6 bases each). Germline lookup yields CDR1 MNHEY and CDR2 SVGEGT. This CDR3 has 18 residues. V was pared by 0 bases and J by 2 bases, with 19 bases between. The CDR3 protein is CASSYSTFGGEKQETQYF. CDR3 nucleotides: TGTGCCAGCAGTTACTCGACTTTCGGGGGCGAAAAACAAGAGACCCAGTACTTC.

The V gene is TRBV7-9, the J gene TRBJ2-5; D not certain. Germline CDR1 is SEHNR and CDR2 is FQNEAQ (reference sequence). V shed 5 bases and J shed 7 bases, with 11 bases lying between them. CDR3 length equals 12 residues. The CDR3 loop reads CASSTSVSTQYF. The CDR3 DNA sequence: TGTGCCAGCAGCACCAGCGTTTCGACCCAGTACTTC.

With respect to this clonotype: One end of the junction varies from germline; a read error may be responsible. J is TRBJ2-3 and V is TRBV5-1; tentative D call: TRBD2 (6 bases). This CDR3 is 15 amino acids long. Per the germline V gene, CDR1 is SGHRS and CDR2 is YFSETQ. Written as DNA, the CDR3 is TGCGCCAGCAGCTTGGTTTTCGGGAGCAGAGATACGCAGTATTTT. Translating gives CASSLVFGSRDTQYF. Based on the CDR3 plus reference TRBV5-1 and TRBJ2-3, the full variable domain is KAGVTQTPRYLIKTRGQQVTLSCSPISGHRSVSWYQQTPGQGLQFLFEYFSETQRNKGNFPGRFSGRQFSNSRSEMNVSTLELGDSALYLCASSLVFGSRDTQYFGPGTRLTVL.

This clonotype was counted between two and nine times. V gene TRBV5-4 combines with J gene TRBJ1-2; D gene unclear. CDR3 length: 15 residues. Trimming shortened V by 0 bases and J by 6 bases, and 15 bases separated the two germline ends. Per the germline V gene, CDR1 is SGHNT and CDR2 is YYREEE (reference sequence). The CDR3 sequence: CASSLAGAALDGYTF. In DNA, the CDR3 is TGTGCCAGCAGCTTGGCCGGAGCGGCCCTCGATGGCTACACCTTC.

In its sample, this clonotype was seen a few times. This chain connects TRBV27 to TRBJ2-3; D might be TRBD1 (6 bases). V gave up 3 bases and J gave up 2 bases, with 12 bases separating them. The CDR3 consists of 15 residues. CDR1 and CDR2 from the germline V gene are MNHEY and SMNVEV (reference sequence). CDR3 residues: CASSFTGLHTDTQYF. The CDR3 DNA sequence: TGTGCCAGCAGTTTCACAGGGCTCCACACAGATACGCAGTATTTT.

The chain has TRBV7-7 and TRBJ2-1; 8 bases are a match to TRBD1. Germline V gene sequence: CDR1 SSHAT, CDR2 FNYEAQ (reference sequence). With V trimmed by 2 bases and J by 10 bases, 10 bases remained unmatched. The CDR3 runs 15 residues. Here the CDR3 DNA reads TGTGCCAGCAGCTTAACCCGGACAGGGAATGAGGAGCAGTTCTTC. It is translated as CASSLTRTGNEEQFF.

This clonotype was counted a single time. The rearrangement joins TRBV20-1 to TRBJ2-7, with a possible D match to TRBD1 (6 bases). The V end was cut by 5 bases, the J end by 4 bases, with 18 bases between. The CDR3 covers 14 residues. Germline values: CDR1 DFQATT, CDR2 SNEGSKA (reference sequence). This CDR3 is CSAESDRPPYEQYF. The CDR3 bases are TGCAGTGCTGAATCGGACAGACCTCCGTACGAGCAGTACTTC.

The chain joins TRBV7-9 to TRBJ1-1; 10 nucleotides match TRBD1. The CDR3 sequence is 15 residues long. Germline trimming cut 5 bases from V and 4 bases from J; bases unmatched to any gene: 7. Germline V gives CDR1 SEHNR, CDR2 FQNEAQ (reference sequence). This CDR3 reads CASSTRQGAGTEAFF. CDR3 sequence (DNA): TGTGCCAGCAGCACCCGACAGGGGGCAGGCACTGAAGCTTTCTTT.

The rearrangement uses TRBV5-1 and TRBJ1-1; the D is unclear. Trimming took off 3 bases at V and 0 bases at J, with 12 bases between the two ends. The CDR3 extends over 15 amino acids. Germline V gene lookup returns CDR1 SGHRS and CDR2 YFSETQ. This chain's CDR3 is CASSSADLVNTEAFF. For the CDR3, the DNA is TGCGCCAGCAGCTCGGCAGACTTAGTGAACACTGAAGCTTTCTTT.

In its sample, this clonotype was seen a few times. A much larger clone differs from this one at a single base, so this may be a read error. The chain has TRBV6-4 and TRBJ2-5; D is perhaps TRBD1 (5 bases). The closer fit of TRBJ2-7 to the DNA end suggests the J call may be wrong. Germline-derived CDR1 and CDR2 are MRHNA and SNTAGT. The length of the CDR3 is 16 residues. The CDR3 spells CASSDDGRQFDSEQYF. In DNA, the CDR3 is TGTGCCAGCAGTGACGATGGACGACAGTTCGACTCCGAGCAGTACTTC.

This clonotype was seen a few times. At one boundary the junction diverges from the germline segment, which might be a read error. The rearrangement joins TRBV9 to TRBJ2-7; TRBD1 agrees at 7 bases. Germline CDR1 is SGDLS and CDR2 is YYNGEE. The CDR3 covers 16 residues. The chain's CDR3 is CASSVAGGQLSSEQYF. CDR3 DNA sequence: TGTGCCAGCAGCGTAGCTGGGGGACAGCTTTCCTCCGAGCAGTACTTC.

This clonotype was seen more than once but under ten times. This sequence joins TRBV28 and TRBJ2-7, with TRBD1 matching 11 bases. With V trimmed by 1 base and J by 6 bases, 5 bases remained unmatched. The CDR3 runs 15 residues. Germline V gives CDR1 MDHEN, CDR2 SYDVKM. The chain's CDR3 is CASSLFRTGGGEQYF. The CDR3 DNA sequence: TGTGCCAGCAGTTTATTCAGGACAGGGGGCGGCGAGCAGTACTTC.

This clonotype has more than one count but fewer than ten. The chain combines TRBV2 with TRBJ2-3, with 11 bases fitting TRBD2. CDR3 size: 17 residues. The ends lost 5 bases at V and 2 bases at J; junction bases unmatched: 9. Germline assignment: CDR1 SNHLY and CDR2 FYNNEI. CDR3 sequence (DNA): TGTGCCAGCAGTATAGGGACTAGCGGAGACCACACAGATACGCAGTATTTT. Its translation: CASSIGTSGDHTDTQYF. Full variable domain (missing parts from reference TRBV2 and TRBJ2-3): EPEVTQTPSHQVTQMGQEVILRCVPISNHLYFYWYRQILGQKVEFLVSFYNNEISEKSEIFDDQFSVERPDGSNFTLKIRSTKLEDSAMYFCASSIGTSGDHTDTQYFGPGTRLTVL.

This chain uses TRBV6-5 with TRBJ1-2, with a tentative D call TRBD1 (6 bases). The CDR3 spans 16 residues. The V gene's germline CDR1 is MNHEY and CDR2 SVGAGI. V lost 8 bases to trimming and J lost 0 bases, with 19 bases between them. The CDR3 sequence is CASFGGFTGSNYGYTF. In DNA, the CDR3 is TGTGCCAGCTTTGGGGGTTTTACAGGGTCTAACTATGGCTACACCTTC.

This clonotype was observed a handful of times. The V and J genes are TRBV7-2 and TRBJ2-3, with D tentatively TRBD2 (5 bases). V was pared by 2 bases and J by 5 bases, with 8 bases between. Germline assignment: CDR1 SGHTA and CDR2 FQGNSA. This CDR3 comprises 13 residues. CDR3 sequence: CASSLQRRDTQYF. The DNA of the CDR3 is TGTGCCAGCAGCTTACAGCGGAGAGATACGCAGTATTTT.

Regarding this clonotype: An end of the junction does not agree with germline; a read error may underlie this. The chain couples TRBV6-6 to TRBJ2-1, with D uncertain. The CDR3 loop spans 13 amino acids. Per germline, CDR1 MNHNY and CDR2 SVGAGI (reference sequence). The CDR3 DNA reads TGTGCCAGCAGTGACTCGAAAAGCAATGAGCAGTTCTTC. Its translation is CASSDSKSNEQFF.

The V and J genes are TRBV5-6 and TRBJ1-2; D remains ambiguous. Germline CDR1 SGHDT, CDR2 YYEEEE. Trimming took 1 base from V and 4 from J, leaving 11 bases between them. The CDR3 sequence is 14 residues long. CDR3 sequence reads: CASSLIGPRYGYTF. The CDR3 DNA is TGTGCCAGCAGCTTGATAGGGCCCCGCTATGGCTACACCTTC.

The chain couples TRBV12-3 or TRBV12-4 to TRBJ2-1; 12 bases align to TRBD2. After removal of 2 bases from V and 8 bases from J, the junction contained 10 bases not matched to a gene. The CDR3 consists of 17 residues. The CDR3 is CASSLRLAGGPEDEQFF. DNA for the CDR3: TGTGCCAGCAGTTTAAGGCTAGCGGGGGGGCCCGAGGATGAGCAGTTCTTC.

This chain uses TRBV7-3 with TRBJ1-4; perhaps TRBD1 as D (6 bases). Germline values: CDR1 SGHTA, CDR2 FQGTGA. Deletions cut 4 bases from V and 3 bases from J, with 12 bases between. The CDR3 has 15 residues. The chain's CDR3 is CASSSTGSPNEKLFF. In DNA form, the CDR3 reads TGTGCCAGCAGCTCAACAGGGTCTCCTAATGAAAAACTGTTTTTT.